The sequence of this TCR beta chain was determined in a study of T-cell reconstitution after alpha-beta-depleted transplantation in children. Germline V gene lookup returns CDR1 SGHRS and CDR2 YFSETQ. The CDR3 covers 11 residues. Concerning this clonotype: A read error may produce the germline difference seen at one junction end.

Unique molecular identifiers were used to barcode this TCRbeta library. In TCRdb, the PCR reads were re-called with MiXCR into one record per CDR3 protein. The sample includes roughly 300,000 distinct CDR3 sequences, more than 9% seen only once; the top ten take roughly a quarter. Source: peripheral blood, taken 180 days after TCRalphabeta/CD19-depleted stem cell transplant. V usage is TRBV5-1 and J usage is TRBJ2-1, with D tentatively TRBD1 or TRBD2 (5 bases each). The sequence was obtained from a male patient aged 2 to 9 who had a stem cell transplant for chronic granulomatous disease, so the T cells may come from the graft donor. CDR3 coding DNA: TGCGCCAGCAGCCTCGGGACCAAAGAGGTCTTC. Encoded protein: CASSLGTKEVF.